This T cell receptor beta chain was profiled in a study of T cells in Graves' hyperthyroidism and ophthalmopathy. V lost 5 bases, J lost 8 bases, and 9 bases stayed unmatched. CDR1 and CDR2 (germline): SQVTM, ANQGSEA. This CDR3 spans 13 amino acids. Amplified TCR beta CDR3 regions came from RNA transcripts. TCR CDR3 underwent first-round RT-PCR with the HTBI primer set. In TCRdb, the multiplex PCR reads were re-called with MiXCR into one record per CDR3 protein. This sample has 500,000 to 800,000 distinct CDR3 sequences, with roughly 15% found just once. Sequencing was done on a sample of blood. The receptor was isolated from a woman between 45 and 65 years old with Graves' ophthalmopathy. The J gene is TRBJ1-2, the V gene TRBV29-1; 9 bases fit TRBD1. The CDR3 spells CSVSQDRGGGYTF. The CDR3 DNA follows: TGCAGCGTTTCCCAGGACAGGGGTGGGGGCTACACCTTC. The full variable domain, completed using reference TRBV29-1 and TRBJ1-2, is SAVISQKPSRDICQRGTSLTIQCQVDSQVTMMFWYRQQPGQSLTLIATANQGSEATYESGFVIDKFPISRPNLTFSTLTVSNMSPEDSSIYLCSVSQDRGGGYTFGSGTRLTVV.